The 14 T cell receptor beta chains presented below share a single source sample, sequenced in a study of blood T cell repertoires in COVID-19. The method was immunoSEQ multiplex PCR; TCRdb's version includes in-frame clones alone and lacks a portion of them. Among approximately 230,000 clones listed, around 82% were seen once. Sequenced sample: peripheral blood. The origin of the receptors is an elderly man with acute or convalescent COVID-19.

This clone has a single count. The gene calls are TRBV19 and TRBJ1-1; 7 bases agree with TRBD1. The V gene's germline CDR1 is LNHDA and CDR2 SQIVND (reference sequence). V dropped 3 bases and J dropped 6; count of bases not matched to a gene: 10. The CDR3 has 15 residues. The DNA of the CDR3 is TGTGCCAGTAGTATCGAAAACACAGGGGTGGCTGAAGCTTTCTTT. Amino acids: CASSIENTGVAEAFF.

The chain joins TRBV9 to TRBJ2-5, with D perhaps matching TRBD2 (6 bases). The CDR3 length is 15 residues. V was trimmed by 4 bases and J by 1 base, leaving 14 bases between them. CDR1 and CDR2 from the germline V gene are SGDLS and YYNGEE. CDR3 sequence reads: CASSSRDSIQETQYF. The DNA of the CDR3 is TGTGCCAGCAGCTCCCGGGACTCGATCCAAGAGACCCAGTACTTC.

J is TRBJ1-1 and V is TRBV6-5; D uncertain. The CDR3 spans 15 residues. The germline V gene has CDR1 MNHEY and CDR2 SVGAGI. The V end lost 4 bases, the J end lost 1 base, and 13 bases lay between the germline ends. In nucleotides, the CDR3 is TGTGCCAGCAGTTGGCGGGAGACGGCGAACACTGAAGCTTTCTTT. Translated: CASSWRETANTEAFF.

The chain couples TRBV6-6 to TRBJ2-1; 13 bases are a match to TRBD2. Germline V gene sequence: CDR1 MNHNY, CDR2 SVGAGI (reference sequence). V was clipped by 5 bases and J by 3 bases; unmatched bases: 7. This CDR3 has 17 amino acids. The CDR3 region is CASSRGTSGVNYNEQFF. In DNA, the CDR3 is TGTGCCAGCAGTCGAGGGACTAGCGGGGTAAACTACAATGAGCAGTTCTTC.

This clone was found a few times. The rearrangement joins TRBV3-1 (or the pseudogene TRBV3-2) to TRBJ1-1, with a weak D call TRBD1 (6 bases). Germline-derived CDR1 and CDR2 are LGHDT and YNNKEL (reference sequence). There are 13 residues in the CDR3. V lost 4 bases, J lost 5 bases, and 11 bases lay in between. The DNA of the CDR3 is TGTGCCAGCAGCCCCCTACAGGGAACTGAAGCTTTCTTT. Its translation is CASSPLQGTEAFF.

The rearrangement joins TRBV30 to TRBJ1-1; 7 bases are a match to TRBD1. J gave up 4 bases and V 3 bases, and 14 bases lay outside the gene matches. This CDR3 comprises 16 residues. CDR1 and CDR2 from the germline V gene are GTSNPN and SVGIG (reference sequence). This CDR3 is CAWSSGGILLGTEAFF. The CDR3 DNA follows: TGTGCCTGGAGCTCAGGGGGGATTTTGCTCGGCACTGAAGCTTTCTTT.

This chain uses TRBV5-1 with TRBJ1-6; 9 positions agree with TRBD1. This CDR3 spans 15 amino acids. V lost 6 bases to trimming and J lost 10 bases; unmatched junction nucleotides: 11. Germline-derived CDR1 and CDR2 are SGHRS and YFSETQ. The CDR3, as DNA: TGCGCCAGCACGCCCGGGGACAGGGAGGGATCACCCCTCCACTTT. Protein product: CASTPGDREGSPLHF.

This chain joins TRBV28 and TRBJ2-3; TRBD2 matches at 7 bases. This CDR3 spans 14 amino acids. Per the germline V gene, CDR1 is MDHEN and CDR2 is SYDVKM. V trimming: 2 bases; J trimming: 4 bases; junction bases outside the gene matches: 3. The CDR3 region is CASSLGGDADTQYF. The CDR3 nucleotides read TGTGCCAGCAGTTTAGGGGGGGACGCAGATACGCAGTATTTT.

The rearrangement uses TRBV5-4 and TRBJ2-5, with 9 bases lining up with TRBD2. This CDR3 has 16 residues. Trimming removed 4 bases from V and 5 bases from J; junction bases left unmatched: 12. Germline V lookup: CDR1 SGHNT, CDR2 YYREEE (reference sequence). CDR3 in amino acids: CASSGGPGAGGETQYF. The DNA of the CDR3 is TGTGCCAGCAGCGGGGGGCCGGGGGCGGGAGGGGAGACCCAGTACTTC.

The V call is TRBV13, the J call TRBJ2-3; TRBD1 matches at 10 bases. V was pared by 5 bases and J by 4 bases, with 9 bases of the junction left unmatched. Germline CDR1 and CDR2: PRHDT and FYEKMQ (reference sequence). CDR3 length equals 16 residues. CDR3 coding DNA: TGTGCCAGCAGCCACAGACAGGGGGCGCCTCCAGATACGCAGTATTTT. This codes for CASSHRQGAPPDTQYF. The full variable domain, in which reference TRBV13 and TRBJ2-3 provide the parts outside the CDR3, is AAGVIQSPRHLIKEKRETATLKCYPIPRHDTVYWYQQGPGQDPQFLISFYEKMQSDKGSIPDRFSAQQFSDYHSELNMSSLELGDSALYFCASSHRQGAPPDTQYFGPGTRLTVL.

This chain connects TRBV19 to TRBJ1-5; D might be TRBD1 (5 bases). The germline gives CDR1 LNHDA, CDR2 SQIVND (reference sequence). Trimming took 5 bases from V and 2 from J, leaving 22 bases between them. The CDR3 is made up of 18 amino acids. The CDR3 coding sequence is TGTGCCAGTAGTTCCCGGACCCCAGGGTTTTGGGGCAATCAGCCCCAGCATTTT. Amino acids: CASSSRTPGFWGNQPQHF.

This chain joins TRBV6-5 and TRBJ2-2; a weak D match, TRBD2 (6 bases). The CDR3 runs to 16 residues. Between the trimmed V and J ends, which lost 0 bases and 4 bases, there was a span of 12 bases. Germline V gives CDR1 MNHEY, CDR2 SVGAGI. CDR3 in amino acids: CASSYSGGLGTGELFF. The CDR3 DNA reads TGTGCCAGCAGTTACTCCGGAGGGCTAGGCACCGGGGAGCTGTTTTTT.

The rearrangement uses TRBV2 and TRBJ2-7; the match to TRBD1 covers 7 bases. Trimming cost V 3 bases and J 0 bases; bases outside gene matches: 5. The CDR3 is 15 residues long. Looked up from germline, CDR1 is SNHLY and CDR2 is FYNNEI. Here the CDR3 DNA reads TGTGCCAGCAGTGACCGGACAGGCCGCTCCTACGAGCAGTACTTC. It specifies CASSDRTGRSYEQYF.

This chain connects TRBV7-6 to TRBJ1-3, with D possibly being TRBD1 (6 bases). The CDR3 runs to 18 residues. Germline V gene lookup returns CDR1 SGHVS and CDR2 FNYEAQ. V was cut by 1 base and J by 2 bases, with 18 bases left in between. CDR3 sequence (DNA): TGTGCCAGCAGCTTAGTAGGAAACAGGGATTTCACTGGAAACACCATATATTTT. As protein: CASSLVGNRDFTGNTIYF.